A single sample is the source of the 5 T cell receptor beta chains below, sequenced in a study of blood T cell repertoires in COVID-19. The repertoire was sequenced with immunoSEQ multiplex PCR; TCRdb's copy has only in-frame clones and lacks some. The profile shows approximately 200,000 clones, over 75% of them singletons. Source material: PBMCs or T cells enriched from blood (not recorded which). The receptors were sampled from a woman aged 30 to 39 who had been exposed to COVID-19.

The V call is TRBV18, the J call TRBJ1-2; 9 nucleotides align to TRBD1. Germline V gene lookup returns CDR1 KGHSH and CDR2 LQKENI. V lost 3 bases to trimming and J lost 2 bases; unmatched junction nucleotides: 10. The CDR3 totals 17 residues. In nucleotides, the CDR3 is TGTGCCAGCTCACCGGGACAGGGTGGGGCGTCAAACTATGGCTACACCTTC. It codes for CASSPGQGGASNYGYTF.

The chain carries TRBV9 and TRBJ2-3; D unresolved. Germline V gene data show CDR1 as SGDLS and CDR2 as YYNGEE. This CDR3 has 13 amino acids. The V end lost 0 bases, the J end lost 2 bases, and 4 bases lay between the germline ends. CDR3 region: CASSVDNTDTQYF. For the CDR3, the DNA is TGTGCCAGCAGCGTAGACAACACAGATACGCAGTATTTT.

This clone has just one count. CDR3 sequence: CASSSRDRSSPLHF. CDR3 in DNA: TGTGCCAGCAGCTCCCGGGACAGGAGTTCACCCCTCCACTTT. The V gene is TRBV7-6, the J gene TRBJ1-6, with 8 bases that match TRBD1. CDR3 length: 14 amino acids. In germline, CDR1 is SGHVS, CDR2 FNYEAQ. Trimming cost V 4 bases and J 9 bases; bases outside gene matches: 5.

The CDR3 sequence is CASRSHGTGDSGANVLTF. In DNA, the CDR3 is TGTGCCAGCAGAAGCCACGGGACAGGGGACTCTGGGGCCAACGTCCTGACTTTC. The chain has TRBV27 and TRBJ2-6; 10 nucleotides agree with TRBD1. Germline V gives CDR1 MNHEY, CDR2 SMNVEV (reference sequence). The CDR3 runs 18 residues. V gave up 6 bases and J gave up 0 bases; unmatched junction bases: 8.

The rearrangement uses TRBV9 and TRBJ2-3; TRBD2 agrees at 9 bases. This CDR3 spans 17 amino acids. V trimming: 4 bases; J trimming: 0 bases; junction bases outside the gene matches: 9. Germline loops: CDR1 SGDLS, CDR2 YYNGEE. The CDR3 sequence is CASSPRSSGVSTDTQYF. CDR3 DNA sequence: TGTGCCAGCAGCCCCCGGTCTAGCGGGGTAAGCACAGATACGCAGTATTTT.